Listed here are 10 T cell receptor beta chains from one sample, sequenced in a study of cytomegalovirus exposure and HLA in healthy donors. Use of 60 Vbeta and 13 Jbeta primers characterized the PCR. Clones were sequenced by immunoSEQ multiplex PCR, and TCRdb holds only the in-frame ones, with some missing. The sample contains approximately 150,000 clones, around 80% of which appear only once. Sequencing input: PBMCs. All receptors derive from a young woman in good health and CMV-seropositive.

This chain links TRBV29-1 with TRBJ1-1; 9 bases align to TRBD1. Trimming at V came to 4 bases and at J to 1 base, leaving 19 bases not matched to a gene. Germline loops: CDR1 SQVTM, CDR2 ANQGSEA. CDR3 length: 19 residues. CDR3 residues: CSVVPLPSTGGGRNTEAFF. The CDR3 DNA is TGCAGCGTTGTCCCCCTTCCCTCTACAGGGGGCGGGCGGAACACTGAAGCTTTCTTT.

The chain joins TRBV29-1 to TRBJ1-2, with a weak D call TRBD1 (5 bases). CDR3 size: 11 residues. CDR1 and CDR2 from the germline V gene are SQVTM and ANQGSEA. Trimming cost V 8 bases and J 8 bases, with 15 bases left between them. The CDR3 nucleotides are TGCAGCTCTGCGGGGGGTTGGGGCTACACCTTC. Translating it yields CSSAGGWGYTF.

The chain links TRBV6-5 to TRBJ2-1, with D possibly being TRBD2 (6 bases). The CDR3 has 15 amino acids. Trimming cost V 5 bases and J 2 bases, with 13 bases left between them. Germline loops: CDR1 MNHEY, CDR2 SVGAGI. CDR3 sequence: CASSRDLPTYNEQFF. DNA of the CDR3: TGTGCCAGCAGTCGGGACTTACCAACCTACAATGAGCAGTTCTTC.

This clone was observed once. The V and J genes are TRBV4-1 and TRBJ2-1, with D hard to call. The CDR3 consists of 12 residues. V lost 4 bases to trimming and J lost 10 bases, with 11 bases between them. Germline CDR1 MGHRA, CDR2 YSYEKL. CDR3 amino acids: CASSLRPQEQFF. The CDR3 coding sequence is TGCGCCAGCAGCCTCCGTCCTCAGGAGCAGTTCTTC.

This chain joins TRBV6-1 and TRBJ2-1, with 7 bases fitting TRBD2. Germline V lookup: CDR1 MNHNS, CDR2 SASEGT. V dropped 7 bases and J dropped 0; count of bases not matched to a gene: 6. This CDR3 is built from 15 residues. CDR3 residues: CASKGGGSSYNEQFF. The CDR3, as DNA: TGTGCCAGCAAGGGTGGCGGGAGCTCCTACAATGAGCAGTTCTTC.

The chain has TRBV9 and TRBJ2-7, with 8 bases fitting TRBD1. The germline gives CDR1 SGDLS, CDR2 YYNGEE. V lost 3 bases and J lost 4; bases outside the gene matches: 9. CDR3 length equals 15 residues. CDR3 nucleotide sequence: TGTGCCAGCAGCGAGAGGCAGGGGGCTTCGTACGAGCAGTACTTC. Encoded protein: CASSERQGASYEQYF.

The J gene is TRBJ1-4, the V gene TRBV7-6; D gene unclear. The CDR3 sequence is 15 residues long. The V end was cut by 1 base, the J end by 7 bases, with 13 bases between. The germline CDR1 and CDR2 sequences are SGHVS and FNYEAQ. CDR3 residues: CASSLDGPGSEKLFF. CDR3 in DNA: TGTGCCAGCAGCTTAGATGGCCCTGGGAGTGAAAAACTGTTTTTT.

CDR3 coding DNA: TGCAGTGCTCAGAATAACTATGGCTACACCTTC. It encodes CSAQNNYGYTF. The rearrangement uses TRBV20-1 and TRBJ1-2; D remains ambiguous. CDR1 and CDR2 from the germline V gene are DFQATT and SNEGSKA (reference sequence). V was shortened by 5 bases and J by 1 base, with 5 bases between the two germline ends. There are 11 residues in the CDR3.

The rearrangement joins TRBV27 to TRBJ1-2; D is perhaps TRBD1 (5 bases). Trimming stripped 3 bases from V and 5 bases from J, with 13 bases between. The CDR3 is 14 residues long. Germline V gene data show CDR1 as MNHEY and CDR2 as SMNVEV (reference sequence). The CDR3 loop is CASSFATAPYGYTF. In DNA form, the CDR3 reads TGTGCCAGCAGTTTTGCGACAGCCCCTTATGGCTACACCTTC.

The chain uses TRBV5-1 and TRBJ2-5; 11 bases match TRBD1. The CDR3 contains 15 residues. The V and J ends lost 0 bases and 3 bases, in that order; junction bases with no gene match: 1. CDR1 SGHRS and CDR2 YFSETQ come from the germline V gene. CDR3 DNA sequence: TGCGCCAGCAGCTTGGTGGGACAGGGGGAAGAGACCCAGTACTTC. Residues: CASSLVGQGEETQYF.